These 18 T cell receptor beta chains were all obtained from the same sample, sequenced in a study of metastatic and nonmetastatic thyroid tumors. TCRdb recomputed clones from the PCR reads via MiXCR. Of some 52,000 clones in the sample, roughly 15% are singletons; the top ten hold about 2.7%. Patients were all untreated before their thyroid surgery. Material: blood. The receptors come from a female donor with papillary thyroid cancer or a benign thyroid nodule (not recorded which). Some clones in this sample may be carry-over from other donors' samples.

This sequence joins TRBV20-1 and TRBJ2-7; D call uncertain. The CDR3 has 13 amino acids. V was trimmed by 7 bases and J by 2 bases, leaving 15 bases between them. Germline V lookup: CDR1 DFQATT, CDR2 SNEGSKA (reference sequence). The CDR3 DNA is TGCAGTGTCAGCCACCGAGGTACCTACGAGCAGTACTTC. Protein product: CSVSHRGTYEQYF.

This clone was counted at least ten times. The V call is TRBV12-3 or TRBV12-4, the J call TRBJ2-6; D might be TRBD1 or TRBD2, each matching 5 bases. The CDR3 is 14 amino acids. V lost 10 bases to trimming and J lost 3 bases, with 13 bases between them. Here the CDR3 reads CATARGVGANVLTF. The CDR3 nucleotides read TGTGCCACCGCTAGAGGGGTTGGGGCCAACGTCCTGACTTTC.

This clone was seen a handful of times. The chain couples TRBV6-2 or TRBV6-3 to TRBJ2-1; D gene unclear. Germline CDR1 is MNHEY and CDR2 is SVGEGT. The V gene lost 2 bases and the J gene lost 3 bases, with 23 bases spanning the gap. This CDR3 has 19 amino acids. The CDR3 sequence: CASSYTIRSWSQNYNEQFF. Written as DNA, the CDR3 is TGTGCCAGCAGTTACACTATCCGTAGCTGGAGTCAAAACTACAATGAGCAGTTCTTC.

This clone was detected many times. The chain recombines TRBV10-3 with TRBJ2-7, with D perhaps matching TRBD2 (5 bases). CDR1 ENHRY and CDR2 SYGVKD come from the germline V gene. V lost 11 bases, J lost 1 base, and 15 bases lay in between. This CDR3 has 13 amino acids. CDR3 DNA sequence: TGTGCCGCCTCGGAGGACGTTTCCTACGAGCAGTACTTC. Encoded protein: CAASEDVSYEQYF.

At least ten counts were recorded for this clone. J is TRBJ1-1 and V is TRBV6-1; D remains ambiguous. Trimming stripped 5 bases from V and 1 base from J, with 8 bases between. There are 13 residues in the CDR3. Germline lookup yields CDR1 MNHNS and CDR2 SASEGT. The CDR3 loop is CASSWSWNTEAFF. DNA of the CDR3: TGTGCCAGCAGTTGGTCTTGGAACACTGAAGCTTTCTTT.

This clone was counted at least ten times. J is TRBJ1-1 and V is TRBV3-1; D call uncertain. CDR1 is LGHDT, CDR2 YNNKEL, per germline (reference sequence). This CDR3 contains 13 residues. V was pared by 10 bases and J by 1 base, with 13 bases between. The CDR3 DNA sequence: TGTGCCACCCAGCCAAGGGAGAACACTGAAGCTTTCTTT. Its protein product is CATQPRENTEAFF. The complete variable domain, with remaining parts taken from reference TRBV3-1 and TRBJ1-1, reads DTAVSQTPKYLVTQMGNDKSIKCEQNLGHDTMYWYKQDSKKFLKIMFSYNNKELIINETVPNRFSPKSPDKAHLNLHINSLELGDSAVYFCATQPRENTEAFFGQGTRLTVV.

This chain uses TRBV19 with TRBJ1-1, with a possible D match to TRBD1 (6 bases). Germline V lookup: CDR1 LNHDA, CDR2 SQIVND (reference sequence). CDR3 length: 16 amino acids. The ends were cut back, 5 bases at V and 3 bases at J, with 19 bases in the middle. CDR3 coding DNA: TGTGCCAGTAGTTCAAGGAGGGGGAGCTGGGACACTGAAGCTTTCTTT. It codes for CASSSRRGSWDTEAFF.

This clone has only a few counts. The junction shows a germline mismatch at one end, possibly a read error. The genes are TRBV12-3 or TRBV12-4 and TRBJ1-2; possibly TRBD1 for D (6 bases). The CDR3 loop spans 15 amino acids. The CDR3 DNA reads TGTGCCAACAGTTTAATCCCGGACAGTAACTATGTCTACACCTTC. This gives the protein CANSLIPDSNYVYTF.

This clone was counted a few times. A much larger clone sits a single nucleotide away, making a read error possible. V is TRBV2 and J is TRBJ1-1; the D is unclear. The length of the CDR3 is 12 residues. Germline CDR1 and CDR2: SNHLY and FYNNEI. The V end was cut by 9 bases, the J end by 6 bases, with 14 bases between. CDR3 protein: CASISVAAEAFF. The CDR3 coding sequence is TGTGCCAGTATCTCGGTTGCGGCTGAAGCTTTCTTT.

This clone was seen only a few times. The chain couples TRBV27 to TRBJ1-2; no definite D call. CDR1 and CDR2 (germline): MNHEY, SMNVEV (reference sequence). V dropped 4 bases and J dropped 8 bases, with 20 bases sitting between them. This CDR3 is built from 15 residues. The CDR3 is CASSYARAPNWGYTF. CDR3 sequence (DNA): TGTGCCAGCAGTTACGCACGGGCCCCCAACTGGGGCTACACCTTC.

This clone was counted ten times or more. V gene TRBV5-1 combines with J gene TRBJ2-3; TRBD2 matches at 12 bases. This CDR3 is built from 15 residues. Germline V CDR1 and CDR2: SGHRS, YFSETQ. The junction had 3 bases not matched to a gene; V was cut back by 4 bases and J by 3 bases. The chain's CDR3 is CASSPGLAGTDTQYF. In DNA form, the CDR3 reads TGCGCCAGCAGCCCCGGACTAGCGGGGACAGATACGCAGTATTTT.

This clone was seen at least ten times. The junction differs from germline at one of its ends, possibly a read error. CDR3 nucleotide sequence: TGTGCCAGCGGTTTGACAGGGGGCCTTGAGGGCTACACCTTC. Protein product: CASGLTGGLEGYTF. The V and J genes are TRBV27 and TRBJ1-2, with 10 bases identical to TRBD1. From germline, CDR1 is MNHEY and CDR2 SMNVEV (reference sequence). This CDR3 is 14 amino acids long.

This clone was counted a few times. This clone may be a read error of a much larger clone one base away. The chain links TRBV5-5 to TRBJ1-1; no clear D gene. Trimming cost V 3 bases and J 6 bases, with 15 bases left between them. Germline V gene lookup returns CDR1 SGHKS and CDR2 YYEKEE (reference sequence). The CDR3 runs to 14 residues. CDR3 amino acids: CASSSASVGAEAFF. CDR3 DNA sequence: TGTGCCAGCAGCTCGGCGAGTGTTGGGGCTGAAGCTTTCTTT.

The rearrangement uses TRBV6-4 and TRBJ2-2, with D possibly TRBD2 on 6 matching bases. The CDR3 runs to 13 residues. CDR1 and CDR2 from the germline V gene are MRHNA and SNTAGT. Trimming pared 5 bases from V and 5 bases from J, leaving 9 bases between. CDR3 sequence (DNA): TGTGCCAGCAGTTATCGGGAGACCGGGGAGCTGTTTTTT. Translated, it gives CASSYRETGELFF.

With regard to this clone: No conserved phenylalanine or tryptophan ends this CDR3, so it is likely a read error. The V call is TRBV6-5, the J call TRBJ2-5; 8 bases are shared with TRBD2. Trimming took 4 bases from V and 6 from J; bases not matched to a gene: 7. Germline V lookup: CDR1 MNHEY, CDR2 SVGAGI. The CDR3 length is 14 residues. The CDR3 loop is CASSLTSDLQTQYL. The CDR3 nucleotides are TGTGCCAGCAGTTTGACTAGCGATCTCCAGACCCAGTACTTG.

In this sample, this clone turned up many times. This sequence joins TRBV7-2 and TRBJ2-1, with 9 bases lining up with TRBD2. The CDR3 has 18 amino acids. CDR1 and CDR2 (germline): SGHTA, FQGNSA. V shed 2 bases, J shed 5 bases, and the junction held 13 bases outside the gene matches. CDR3: CASSLLLAGGPGNNEQFF. CDR3 DNA: TGTGCCAGCAGCTTACTCTTGGCGGGAGGGCCGGGAAACAATGAGCAGTTCTTC.

This clone has ten or more counts. The CDR3 reads CASRMTGPNYEQYF. Here the CDR3 DNA reads TGTGCCAGCAGAATGACAGGACCCAATTACGAGCAGTACTTC. The chain links TRBV28 to TRBJ2-7; D perhaps matches TRBD1 (6 bases). The CDR3 runs to 14 residues. V lost 6 bases and J 4 bases, leaving 16 bases between the germline ends. Germline V lookup: CDR1 MDHEN, CDR2 SYDVKM.

As to this clone: The junction does not match germline at one end; this may be a read error. The J gene is TRBJ1-6, the V gene TRBV30; the D is unclear. The CDR3 has 12 residues. The V gene's germline CDR1 is GTSNPN and CDR2 SVGIG (reference sequence). CDR3 coding DNA: TGTGCCTGGAAGCAGTTTAATTCACCCCCCCACTTT. Its translation is CAWKQFNSPPHF.